Listed below are T cell receptor beta chains from one sample, sequenced in a study of CD8+CD57+ T cells in acquired aplastic anemia. MiXCR was run by TCRdb on the reads, yielding one entry per CDR3 protein. The table lists about 180,000 distinct CDR3 sequences, roughly half of them singletons. The material sequenced was sorted CD4+, CD8+, or CD8+CD57+ T cells (not recorded which) from PBMCs. These TCRs come from a human donor in good health. CDR3s include the opening cysteine and the closing phenylalanine or tryptophan.

j_call: TRBJ2-7; v_call: TRBV12-3/TRBV12-4; cdr3_aa: CASRLAGVSYEQYF
j_call: TRBJ1-5; v_call: TRBV2; cdr3_aa: CASSIPGARQPQHF
j_call: TRBJ1-2; v_call: TRBV29-1; cdr3_aa: CSALSDDAYGYTF
j_call: TRBJ2-7; v_call: TRBV11-2; cdr3_aa: CASSLGSGGTSYEQYF
j_call: TRBJ2-1; v_call: TRBV7-7; cdr3_aa: CASSPLAGVSYNEQFF
j_call: TRBJ2-7; v_call: TRBV7-9; cdr3_aa: CASSTTGTGGIEQYF
j_call: TRBJ1-2; v_call: TRBV5-1; cdr3_aa: CASSGQSVTNDYGYTF
j_call: TRBJ1-1; v_call: TRBV2; cdr3_aa: CASSEDRANTEAFF
j_call: TRBJ1-6; v_call: TRBV4-1; cdr3_aa: CASSQVPRDGSPLHF
j_call: TRBJ2-1; v_call: TRBV3-1; cdr3_aa: CASSQEAGQTNNEQFF
j_call: TRBJ2-7; v_call: TRBV29-1; cdr3_aa: CSVGAGQAYEQYF
j_call: TRBJ1-5; v_call: TRBV28; cdr3_aa: CASIAGGGQPQHF
j_call: TRBJ2-7; v_call: TRBV24-1; cdr3_aa: CATSDGGQPYEQYF
j_call: TRBJ1-1; v_call: TRBV10-3; cdr3_aa: CAIMPGIGDTEAFF
j_call: TRBJ1-4; v_call: TRBV14; cdr3_aa: CACSQFATGDEKLFF
j_call: TRBJ2-7; v_call: TRBV4-2; cdr3_aa: CASSQEGLAAGTHEQYF
j_call: TRBJ2-2; v_call: TRBV6-1; cdr3_aa: CASSQSRGPGELFF
j_call: TRBJ2-3; v_call: TRBV28; cdr3_aa: CASTPGRGRYTDTQYF
j_call: TRBJ1-2; v_call: TRBV10-1; cdr3_aa: CASSDPRGTF
j_call: TRBJ2-3; v_call: TRBV5-6; cdr3_aa: CASSLEASTVTQYF
j_call: TRBJ1-4; v_call: TRBV14; cdr3_aa: CASSFLAGGTNEKLFF
j_call: TRBJ2-1; v_call: TRBV10-1; cdr3_aa: CASSAGQDYNEQFF